This T cell receptor beta chain is drawn from a study of identical twins. This clonotype was picked up a small number of times. Antigen unknown. The CDR3 length is 16 residues. The V gene lost 2 bases and the J gene lost 7 bases, with 17 bases spanning the gap. Germline V gene sequence: CDR1 KGHSH, CDR2 LQKENI. Study-wide findings and caveats: Insertion counts were lower in abundant cord blood beta clonotypes, a trend that memory repertoires did not show.

Unique molecular identifiers were present on the cDNA, which also gained a universal primer site by template switching. Each CDR3 protein gets one entry after TCRdb re-called the 5' RACE reads with MiXCR. The sample lists 520,000 or so distinct CDR3 sequences, approximately 22% occurring once. The data were also submitted as part of a second study, on T cells expressing NK-cell markers.

The sample comprised CD4+ T cells sorted from blood. V is TRBV18 and J is TRBJ2-2, with a weak D call TRBD2 (6 bases). The sequence derives from a woman aged 18 to 35 in good health. The CDR3 here is CASSPRTGLGNGELFF. The CDR3, as DNA: TGTGCCAGCTCACCAAGAACGGGACTTGGGAACGGGGAGCTGTTTTTT.